The 28 T cell receptor beta chains in this list originate from one sample, sequenced in a study of blood T cell repertoires in COVID-19. TCRdb keeps only in-frame clones here, not all; method: immunoSEQ multiplex PCR. The sample carries approximately 440,000 clones, around 90% recorded once. Sequencing was performed on PBMCs or T cells enriched from blood (not recorded which). These receptors were taken from a woman under 30 who had recovered from COVID-19.

The rearrangement uses TRBV4-1 and TRBJ2-3; D unclear. V was cut by 4 bases and J by 0 bases, with 14 bases left in between. CDR3 length: 16 residues. Looked up from germline, CDR1 is MGHRA and CDR2 is YSYEKL. DNA for the CDR3: TGCGCCAGCAGCCGTAAGTTCCAGTTAAGCACAGATACGCAGTATTTT. The encoded protein is CASSRKFQLSTDTQYF.

The rearrangement links TRBV5-1 to TRBJ1-2, with D unresolved. CDR1 and CDR2 from the germline V gene are SGHRS and YFSETQ. The ends were cut back, 1 base at V and 2 bases at J, with 12 bases in the middle. CDR3 length equals 15 residues. CDR3 sequence (DNA): TGCGCCAGCAGCTTGACGCAGGTCCAAAACTATGGCTACACCTTC. Amino acids: CASSLTQVQNYGYTF.

The chain couples TRBV12-3 or TRBV12-4 to TRBJ1-6; D unclear. This CDR3 region has 13 residues. The ends were cut back, 10 bases at V and 3 bases at J, with 10 bases in the middle. CDR3 residues: CAIRRVYNSPLHF. CDR3 nucleotides: TGTGCCATCCGGAGGGTCTATAATTCACCCCTCCACTTT.

Turning to this clone: Other nucleotide sequences from this sample produce the same CDR3. The rearrangement links TRBV19 to TRBJ1-2; the D gene is possibly TRBD1 (6 bases). CDR1 and CDR2 (germline): LNHDA, SQIVND (reference sequence). V gave up 3 bases and J gave up 2 bases, with 7 bases separating them. CDR3 length: 13 amino acids. The CDR3 bases are TGTGCCAGTAGTATCGACAGGAACTATGGCTACACCTTC. Amino acid sequence: CASSIDRNYGYTF.

The chain links TRBV4-1 to TRBJ2-1; TRBD2 is a possible D gene (5 bases). CDR1 is MGHRA and CDR2 is YSYEKL in the germline V gene. V lost 4 bases to trimming and J lost 0 bases, with 10 bases between them. The CDR3 loop spans 15 amino acids. The CDR3 DNA is TGCGCCAGCAGCCCCCCTAGCCGCTCCTACAATGAGCAGTTCTTC. Translation: CASSPPSRSYNEQFF.

The chain carries TRBV28 and TRBJ2-1; maybe TRBD1 (6 bases). The V end was cut by 6 bases, the J end by 8 bases, with 11 bases between. This CDR3 contains 12 residues. Looked up from germline, CDR1 is MDHEN and CDR2 is SYDVKM. The CDR3 region has the DNA TGTGCCAGCAGCGAGGGGGTCTATGAGCAGTTCTTC. Encoded protein: CASSEGVYEQFF.

V usage is TRBV29-1 and J usage is TRBJ2-7, with 10 positions matching TRBD1. The trim removed 6 bases at V and 0 bases at J, leaving 11 bases unmatched. The CDR3 is made up of 16 amino acids. In germline, CDR1 is SQVTM, CDR2 ANQGSEA. CDR3 region: CSVSGGQGSHSYEQYF. The CDR3 bases are TGCAGCGTCAGTGGGGGACAGGGGAGCCACTCCTACGAGCAGTACTTC.

This rearrangement joins TRBV7-3 to TRBJ2-5; D not certain. This CDR3 region has 13 residues. Germline V CDR1 and CDR2: SGHTA, FQGTGA. Trimming cost V 5 bases and J 5 bases, with 12 bases left between them. As DNA, the CDR3 is TGTGCCAGCAGCCAGAACCCTCAGGAGACCCAGTACTTC. Its protein product is CASSQNPQETQYF.

The gene calls are TRBV21-1 and TRBJ2-1; the table's D call of TRBD2 was not tested on the DNA. TRBV21-1 is designated a pseudogene. The CDR3 is 17 residues long. The CDR3, as DNA: TGTGCCAGCAGCAAAGAAGGGGGGGAAACCACATACAATGAGCAGTTCTTC. Translating it yields CASSKEGGETTYNEQFF.

This chain uses TRBV6-1 with TRBJ1-2; 8 bases agree with TRBD1. J gave up 4 bases and V 2 bases, and 18 bases lay outside the gene matches. The CDR3 length is 19 residues. Looked up from germline, CDR1 is MNHNS and CDR2 is SASEGT. In DNA form, the CDR3 reads TGTGCCAGCAGTGAAATCATTGGGGTGGAGGGGGACAGGACCTATGGCTACACCTTC. The encoded protein is CASSEIIGVEGDRTYGYTF.

The chain joins TRBV27 to TRBJ2-7; D is unresolved. Trimming took 3 bases from V and 2 from J, leaving 11 bases between them. The CDR3 is made up of 14 amino acids. The germline CDR1 and CDR2 sequences are MNHEY and SMNVEV (reference sequence). The CDR3 region is CASSLTRPPYEQYF. The CDR3 coding sequence is TGTGCCAGCAGTTTGACTCGACCCCCCTACGAGCAGTACTTC.

This clone was found once. This chain connects TRBV21-1 to TRBJ1-2; the table's D call, TRBD1, has no DNA check behind it. TRBV21-1 is given as a pseudogene. The CDR3 spans 14 residues. In nucleotides, the CDR3 is TGTGCCAGCAGCAAACTAGGGGTCAACTATGGCTACACCTTC. Protein sequence: CASSKLGVNYGYTF.

The chain recombines TRBV7-2 with TRBJ1-1, with 11 positions matching TRBD1. V lost 5 bases, J lost 10 bases, and 12 bases stayed unmatched. The CDR3 covers 15 residues. From germline, CDR1 is SGHTA and CDR2 FQGNSA. CDR3 nucleotide sequence: TGTGCCAGCAGCGGTTCGGACAGGGGGCTATATCGAGCTTTCTTT. Its translation: CASSGSDRGLYRAFF.

The J gene is TRBJ1-1, the V gene TRBV5-4; perhaps TRBD1 as D (5 bases). CDR1 and CDR2 from the germline V gene are SGHNT and YYREEE (reference sequence). This CDR3 contains 15 residues. Trimming cost V 0 bases and J 5 bases, with 14 bases left between them. As DNA, the CDR3 is TGTGCCAGCAGCTTGGCCGGGGCCGGAGGGACTGAAGCTTTCTTT. Encoded protein: CASSLAGAGGTEAFF.

The rearrangement links TRBV28 to TRBJ2-3; 11 bases fit TRBD2. Germline V lookup: CDR1 MDHEN, CDR2 SYDVKM. Unmatched junction bases numbered 7, after V lost 2 bases and J lost 3 bases. The CDR3 runs 17 residues. CDR3 region: CASSLAGSGGATDTQYF. CDR3 DNA sequence: TGTGCCAGCAGTTTAGCGGGTAGCGGGGGGGCGACAGATACGCAGTATTTT.

A single count supports this clone. V and J are TRBV5-5 and TRBJ2-1, with 11 bases lining up with TRBD1. The CDR3 is 15 amino acids. V lost 4 bases, J lost 7 bases, and 7 bases stayed unmatched. CDR1 is SGHKS and CDR2 is YYEKEE in the germline V gene (reference sequence). CDR3 in DNA: TGTGCCAGCAGCCCTGGGACAGGGGGAGGGAATGAGCAGTTCTTC. As protein: CASSPGTGGGNEQFF.

The rearrangement joins TRBV30 to TRBJ1-2, with 7 bases aligning to TRBD1. The V and J ends lost 5 bases and 2 bases, in that order; junction bases with no gene match: 23. This CDR3 region has 19 residues. The germline V gene has CDR1 GTSNPN and CDR2 SVGIG (reference sequence). The CDR3 is CAWRGRGQQTSTQNYGYTF. DNA of the CDR3: TGTGCCTGGCGGGGTAGGGGGCAACAAACTTCTACACAAAACTATGGCTACACCTTC.

The chain has TRBV5-4 and TRBJ1-1; TRBD1 matches at 8 bases. CDR1 SGHNT and CDR2 YYREEE come from the germline V gene (reference sequence). The J segment lost 4 bases and the V segment lost 4 bases, leaving 9 bases of the junction unmatched. This CDR3 is 15 amino acids long. CDR3 sequence: CASSIPQGGGTEAFF. As DNA, the CDR3 is TGTGCCAGCAGCATCCCACAGGGGGGAGGCACTGAAGCTTTCTTT.

This chain joins TRBV11-2 and TRBJ2-5, with 11 bases identical to TRBD2. With V trimmed by 3 bases and J by 4 bases, 10 bases remained unmatched. Germline CDR1 SGHAT, CDR2 FQNNGV. The CDR3 is 17 residues long. The CDR3 is CASSFSGGAFRRETQYF. DNA for the CDR3: TGTGCCAGCAGCTTTAGCGGGGGGGCCTTTAGACGAGAGACCCAGTACTTC.

The V call is TRBV30, the J call TRBJ2-7; TRBD1 matches at 12 bases. Germline assignment: CDR1 GTSNPN and CDR2 SVGIG (reference sequence). This CDR3 is built from 15 residues. V was pared by 2 bases and J by 3 bases, with 5 bases of the junction left unmatched. The CDR3 loop is CAWSRDRGPYYEQYF. Written as DNA, the CDR3 is TGTGCCTGGAGTCGGGACAGGGGGCCCTACTACGAGCAGTACTTC.

This chain links TRBV12-3 or TRBV12-4 with TRBJ1-1; D call uncertain. The CDR3 is 11 amino acids. V shed 5 bases and J shed 5 bases, with 6 bases lying between them. The CDR3 region has the DNA TGTGCCAGCAGTGTTTTAACTGAAGCTTTCTTT. Its translation: CASSVLTEAFF.

The chain has TRBV7-2 and TRBJ1-5; D not resolved. The CDR3 spans 16 residues. The V gene's germline CDR1 is SGHTA and CDR2 FQGNSA. V was shortened by 5 bases and J by 3 bases, with 17 bases between the two germline ends. The CDR3 here is CASSPNLGSVNQPQHF. The CDR3 nucleotides read TGTGCCAGCAGCCCAAACCTTGGGAGTGTCAATCAGCCCCAGCATTTT.

The chain couples TRBV3-1 (or the pseudogene TRBV3-2) to TRBJ1-2, with TRBD1 as a possible D gene (6 bases). This CDR3 comprises 14 residues. Trimming left V 5 bases short and J 5 bases short, with 15 bases between. Germline CDR1 LGHDT, CDR2 YNNKEL (reference sequence). The CDR3 bases are TGTGCCAGCAGCATCAGGGGCTCCAGATATGGCTACACCTTC. Amino acid sequence: CASSIRGSRYGYTF.

V usage is TRBV27 and J usage is TRBJ2-3, with 8 bases identical to TRBD2. The germline V gene has CDR1 MNHEY and CDR2 SMNVEV (reference sequence). The CDR3 consists of 15 residues. V gave up 6 bases and J gave up 1 base; unmatched junction bases: 6. The CDR3 loop is CASRLAVTRTDTQYF. The CDR3 DNA reads as TGTGCCAGCAGACTAGCGGTCACACGCACAGATACGCAGTATTTT.

The chain joins TRBV2 to TRBJ2-1; the D gene is possibly TRBD2 (7 bases). Germline values: CDR1 SNHLY, CDR2 FYNNEI. This CDR3 contains 14 residues. The V and J ends lost 2 bases and 10 bases respectively, with 15 bases between them. Written as DNA, the CDR3 is TGTGCCAGCAGTGAACTGGCGGGGGCGGGGGAGCAGTTCTTC. Translated: CASSELAGAGEQFF. Variable domain in full (rest from reference TRBV2 and TRBJ2-1): EPEVTQTPSHQVTQMGQEVILRCVPISNHLYFYWYRQILGQKVEFLVSFYNNEISEKSEIFDDQFSVERPDGSNFTLKIRSTKLEDSAMYFCASSELAGAGEQFFGPGTRLTVL.

In regard to this clone: Other DNA sequences in this sample translate to the same CDR3. The chain couples TRBV4-1 to TRBJ2-7, with a weak D call TRBD1 (6 bases). The CDR3 covers 14 residues. Germline V gene data show CDR1 as MGHRA and CDR2 as YSYEKL. V lost 1 base to trimming and J lost 2 bases, with 9 bases between them. CDR3 sequence (DNA): TGCGCCAGCAGCCAAGGGGCAGGGGCCTACGAGCAGTACTTC. This encodes CASSQGAGAYEQYF.

The rearrangement links TRBV28 to TRBJ2-6; the match to TRBD2 covers 7 bases. Germline trimming cut 7 bases from V and 4 bases from J; bases unmatched to any gene: 7. The CDR3 has 15 residues. Germline CDR1 reads MDHEN; CDR2 reads SYDVKM. The CDR3 DNA reads TGTGCCAGCACTCCGGGGGGAGTCGGGGCCAACGTCCTGACTTTC. Its translation: CASTPGGVGANVLTF. Drawing the rest from reference TRBV28 and TRBJ2-6, the complete variable domain is DVKVTQSSRYLVKRTGEKVFLECVQDMDHENMFWYRQDPGLGLRLIYFSYDVKMKEKGDIPEGYSVSREKKERFSLILESASTNQTSMYLCASTPGGVGANVLTFGAGSRLTVL.

This clone was seen a few times. V and J are TRBV7-2 and TRBJ1-3; D gene unclear. The CDR3 sequence is 17 residues long. CDR1 is SGHTA, CDR2 FQGNSA, per germline. V was trimmed by 0 bases and J by 1 base, leaving 13 bases between them. The CDR3 DNA sequence: TGTGCCAGCAGCTTAGCGGGTATACGAGGGTCTGGAAACACCATATATTTT. This encodes CASSLAGIRGSGNTIYF.